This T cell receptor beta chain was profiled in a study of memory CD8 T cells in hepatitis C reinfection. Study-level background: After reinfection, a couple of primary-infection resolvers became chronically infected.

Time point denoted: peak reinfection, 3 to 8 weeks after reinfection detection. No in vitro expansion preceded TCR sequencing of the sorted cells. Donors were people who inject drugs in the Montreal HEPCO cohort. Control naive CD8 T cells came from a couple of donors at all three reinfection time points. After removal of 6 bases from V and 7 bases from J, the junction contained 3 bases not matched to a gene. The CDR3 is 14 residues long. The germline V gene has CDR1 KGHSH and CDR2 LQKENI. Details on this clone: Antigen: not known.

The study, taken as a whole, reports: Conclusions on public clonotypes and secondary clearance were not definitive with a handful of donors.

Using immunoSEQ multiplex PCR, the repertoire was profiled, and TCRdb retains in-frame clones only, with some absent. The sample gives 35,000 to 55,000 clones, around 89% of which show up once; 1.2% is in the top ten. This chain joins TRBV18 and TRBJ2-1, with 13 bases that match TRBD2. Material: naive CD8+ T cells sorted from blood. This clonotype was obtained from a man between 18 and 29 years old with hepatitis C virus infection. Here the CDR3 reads CASSGTSGKNEQFF. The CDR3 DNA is TGTGCCAGCTCTGGGACTAGCGGGAAAAATGAGCAGTTCTTC.